The entry below describes one TCR beta chain. This sample was taken from a study of siplizumab effects on memory and regulatory T cells. This table comes from immunoSEQ multiplex PCR, and its TCRdb copy is limited to in-frame clones, with some not included. This table holds just under 85,000 clones, roughly 87% found once. Per germline, CDR1 SGHDT and CDR2 YYEEEE. Deletions cut 0 bases from V and 6 bases from J, with 9 bases between. The CDR3 has 14 residues. Sequenced: Tregs sorted from blood. The chain carries TRBV5-6 and TRBJ1-4; D might be TRBD1 (6 bases). The TCR comes from a human donor in good health. The CDR3 loop is CASSLGGLDEKLFF. The CDR3 DNA is TGTGCCAGCAGCTTGGGGGGGCTAGATGAAAAACTGTTTTTT.